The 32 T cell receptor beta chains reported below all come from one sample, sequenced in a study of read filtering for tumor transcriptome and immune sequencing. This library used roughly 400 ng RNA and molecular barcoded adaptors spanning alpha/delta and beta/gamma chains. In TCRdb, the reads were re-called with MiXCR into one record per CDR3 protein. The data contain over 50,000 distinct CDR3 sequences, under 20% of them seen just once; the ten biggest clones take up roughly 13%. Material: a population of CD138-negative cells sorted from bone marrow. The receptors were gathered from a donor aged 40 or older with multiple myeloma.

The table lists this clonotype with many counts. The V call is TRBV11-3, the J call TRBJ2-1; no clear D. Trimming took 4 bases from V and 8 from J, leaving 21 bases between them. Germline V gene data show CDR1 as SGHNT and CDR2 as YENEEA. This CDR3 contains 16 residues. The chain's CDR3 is CASSSYPRKGTDEQFF. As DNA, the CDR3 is TGTGCCAGCAGCTCCTACCCCCGGAAGGGTACCGATGAGCAGTTCTTC.

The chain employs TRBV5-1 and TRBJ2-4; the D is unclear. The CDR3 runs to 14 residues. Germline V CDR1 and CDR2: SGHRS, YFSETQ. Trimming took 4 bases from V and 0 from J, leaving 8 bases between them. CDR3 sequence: CASSPQLAKNIQYF. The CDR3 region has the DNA TGCGCCAGCAGCCCACAGCTAGCCAAAAACATTCAGTACTTC.

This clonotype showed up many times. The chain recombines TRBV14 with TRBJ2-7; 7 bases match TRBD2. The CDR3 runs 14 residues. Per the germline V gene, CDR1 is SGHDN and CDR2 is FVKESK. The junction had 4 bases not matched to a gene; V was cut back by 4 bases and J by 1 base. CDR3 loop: CASSLGLGSYEQYF. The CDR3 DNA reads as TGTGCCAGCAGCCTAGGACTAGGTTCCTACGAGCAGTACTTC.

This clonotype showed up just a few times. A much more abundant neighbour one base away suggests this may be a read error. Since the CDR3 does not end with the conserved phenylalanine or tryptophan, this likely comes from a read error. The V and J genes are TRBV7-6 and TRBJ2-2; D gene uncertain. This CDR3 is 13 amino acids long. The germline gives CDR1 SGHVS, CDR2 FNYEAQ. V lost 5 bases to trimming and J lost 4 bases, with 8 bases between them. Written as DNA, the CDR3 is TGTGCCAGCAGCCGTGACCTCACCGGGGAGCTGTTTCTT. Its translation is CASSRDLTGELFL.

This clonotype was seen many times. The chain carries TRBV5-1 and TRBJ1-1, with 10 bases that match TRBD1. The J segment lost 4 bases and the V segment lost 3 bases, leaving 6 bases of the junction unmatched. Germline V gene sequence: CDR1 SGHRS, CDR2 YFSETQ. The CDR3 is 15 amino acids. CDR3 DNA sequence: TGCGCCAGCAGCTCAAGGACAGGGGGAGGCACTGAAGCTTTCTTT. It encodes CASSSRTGGGTEAFF. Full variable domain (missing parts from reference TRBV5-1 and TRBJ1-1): KAGVTQTPRYLIKTRGQQVTLSCSPISGHRSVSWYQQTPGQGLQFLFEYFSETQRNKGNFPGRFSGRQFSNSRSEMNVSTLELGDSALYLCASSSRTGGGTEAFFGQGTRLTVV.

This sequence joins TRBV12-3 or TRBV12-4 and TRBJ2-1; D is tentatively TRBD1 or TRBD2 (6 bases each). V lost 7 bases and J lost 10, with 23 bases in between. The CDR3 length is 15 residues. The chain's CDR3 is CASILWGAPVNEQFF. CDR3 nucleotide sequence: TGTGCCAGCATCTTATGGGGGGCCCCGGTGAACGAGCAGTTCTTC.

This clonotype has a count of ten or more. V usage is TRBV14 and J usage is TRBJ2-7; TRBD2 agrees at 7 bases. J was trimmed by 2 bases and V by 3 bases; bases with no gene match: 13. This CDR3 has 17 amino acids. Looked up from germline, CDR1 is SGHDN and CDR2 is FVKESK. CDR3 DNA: TGTGCCAGCAGCCAGCGACCTCCGGGACTACTAACCTACGAGCAGTACTTC. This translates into CASSQRPPGLLTYEQYF.

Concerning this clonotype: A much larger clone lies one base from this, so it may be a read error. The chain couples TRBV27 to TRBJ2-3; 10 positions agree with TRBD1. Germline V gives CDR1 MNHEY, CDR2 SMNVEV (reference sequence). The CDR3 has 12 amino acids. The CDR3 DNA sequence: TGTGTCAGCAGTTCTTCCGGGACAGGGGAGTATTTT. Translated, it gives CVSSSSGTGEYF.

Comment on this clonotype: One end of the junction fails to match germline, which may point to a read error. The CDR3 sequence is CAGSQRTTKQFF. CDR3 nucleotides: TGTGCCGGCAGCCAAAGAACCACTAAGCAGTTCTTT. This rearrangement joins TRBV3-1 to TRBJ2-1; D remains ambiguous. This CDR3 contains 12 residues. Germline assignment: CDR1 LGHDT and CDR2 YNNKEL (reference sequence).

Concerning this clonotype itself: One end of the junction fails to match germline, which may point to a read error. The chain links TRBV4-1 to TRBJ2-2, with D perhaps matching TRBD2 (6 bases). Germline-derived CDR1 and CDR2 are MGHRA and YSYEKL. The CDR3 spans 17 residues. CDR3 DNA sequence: TGCGCCAGCAGCCCCCCCGTGGCGGCTTGGAACACCGGGGGGCTGTTTTTT. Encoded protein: CASSPPVAAWNTGGLFF.

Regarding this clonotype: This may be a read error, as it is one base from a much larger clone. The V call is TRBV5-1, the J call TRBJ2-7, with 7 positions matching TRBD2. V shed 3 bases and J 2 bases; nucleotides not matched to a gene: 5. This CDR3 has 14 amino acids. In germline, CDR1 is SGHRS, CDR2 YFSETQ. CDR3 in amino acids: CASSCREAAYEQYF. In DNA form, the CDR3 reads TGCGCCAGCAGCTGTCGGGAGGCCGCCTACGAGCAGTACTTC.

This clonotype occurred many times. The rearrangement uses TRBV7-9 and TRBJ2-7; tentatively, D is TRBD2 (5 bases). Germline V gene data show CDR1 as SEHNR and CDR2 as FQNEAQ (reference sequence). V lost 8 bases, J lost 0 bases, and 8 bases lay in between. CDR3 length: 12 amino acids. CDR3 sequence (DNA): TGTGCCAGCGCCCGGGGCTCCTACGAGCAGTACTTC. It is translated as CASARGSYEQYF.

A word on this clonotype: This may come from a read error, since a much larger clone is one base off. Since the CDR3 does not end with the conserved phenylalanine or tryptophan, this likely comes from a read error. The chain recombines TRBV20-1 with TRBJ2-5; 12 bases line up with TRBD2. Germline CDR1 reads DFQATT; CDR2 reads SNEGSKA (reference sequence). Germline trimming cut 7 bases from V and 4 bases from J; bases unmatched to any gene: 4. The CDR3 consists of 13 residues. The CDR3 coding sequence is TGCAGTGTACTAGCGGGAGGTGCAGAGACCCAGTACCTC. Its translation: CSVLAGGAETQYL.

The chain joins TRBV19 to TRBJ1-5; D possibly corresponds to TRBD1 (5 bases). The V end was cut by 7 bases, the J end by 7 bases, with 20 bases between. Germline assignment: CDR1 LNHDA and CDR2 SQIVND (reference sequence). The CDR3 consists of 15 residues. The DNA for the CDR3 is TGTGCCAGTAACCCAATAGACAGTGCCAGCCAGCCCCAGCATTTT. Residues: CASNPIDSASQPQHF.

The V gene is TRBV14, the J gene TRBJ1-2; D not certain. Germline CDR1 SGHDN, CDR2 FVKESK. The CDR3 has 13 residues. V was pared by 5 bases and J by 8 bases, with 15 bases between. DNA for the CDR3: TGTGCCAGCAGCAATCTGCTTAATTGGGGCTACACCTTC. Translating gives CASSNLLNWGYTF. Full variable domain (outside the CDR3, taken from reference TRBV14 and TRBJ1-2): EAGVTQFPSHSVIEKGQTVTLRCDPISGHDNLYWYRRVMGKEIKFLLHFVKESKQDESGMPNNRFLAERTGGTYSTLKVQPAELEDSGVYFCASSNLLNWGYTFGSGTRLTVV.

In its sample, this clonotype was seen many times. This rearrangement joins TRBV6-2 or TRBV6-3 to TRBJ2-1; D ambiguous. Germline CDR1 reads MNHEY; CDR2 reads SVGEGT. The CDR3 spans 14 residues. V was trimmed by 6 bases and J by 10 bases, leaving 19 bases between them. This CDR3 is CASSRSLGSLEQFF. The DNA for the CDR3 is TGTGCCAGCAGCCGCTCTCTAGGGTCCCTCGAGCAGTTCTTC.

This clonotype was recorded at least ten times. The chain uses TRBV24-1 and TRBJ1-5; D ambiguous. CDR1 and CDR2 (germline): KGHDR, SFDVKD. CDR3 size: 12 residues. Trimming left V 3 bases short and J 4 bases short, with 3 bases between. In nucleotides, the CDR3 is TGTGCCACCAGTGATCCAAATCAGCCCCAGCATTTT. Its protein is CATSDPNQPQHF.

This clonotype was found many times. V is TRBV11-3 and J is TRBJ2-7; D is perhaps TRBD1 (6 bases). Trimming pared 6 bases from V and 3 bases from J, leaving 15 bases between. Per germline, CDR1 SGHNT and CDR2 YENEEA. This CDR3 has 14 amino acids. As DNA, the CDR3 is TGTGCCAGCAGTCGATCGACAGGTAACTACGAGCAGTACTTC. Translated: CASSRSTGNYEQYF.

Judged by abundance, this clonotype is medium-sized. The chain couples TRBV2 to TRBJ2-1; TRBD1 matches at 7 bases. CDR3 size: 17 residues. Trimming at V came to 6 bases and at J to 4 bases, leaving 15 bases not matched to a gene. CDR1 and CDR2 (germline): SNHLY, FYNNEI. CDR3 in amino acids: CASSRTGRQGNYNEQFF. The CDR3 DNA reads TGTGCCAGCAGCCGGACAGGCCGACAAGGCAATTACAATGAGCAGTTCTTC.

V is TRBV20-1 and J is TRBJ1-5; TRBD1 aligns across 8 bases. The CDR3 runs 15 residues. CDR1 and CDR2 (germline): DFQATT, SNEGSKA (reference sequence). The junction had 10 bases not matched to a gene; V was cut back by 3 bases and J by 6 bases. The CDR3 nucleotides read TGCAGTGCTAGGAACCCGGGACAGGCGGGTCAGCCCCAGCATTTT. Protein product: CSARNPGQAGQPQHF.

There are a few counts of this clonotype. The DNA of the CDR3 is TGCAGTGCTAATGACGGGAGTAGGAAAGATACGCAGTATTTT. Protein sequence: CSANDGSRKDTQYF. The chain is built from TRBV20-1 and TRBJ2-3; possibly TRBD2 for D (6 bases). CDR1 is DFQATT and CDR2 is SNEGSKA in the germline V gene (reference sequence). The CDR3 covers 14 residues. Trimming took off 4 bases at V and 5 bases at J, with 16 bases between the two ends.

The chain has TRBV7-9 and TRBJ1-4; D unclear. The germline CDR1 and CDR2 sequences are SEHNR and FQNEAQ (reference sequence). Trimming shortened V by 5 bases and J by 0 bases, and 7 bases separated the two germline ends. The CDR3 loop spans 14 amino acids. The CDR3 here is CASSPESTNEKLFF. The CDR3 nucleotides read TGTGCCAGCAGCCCGGAATCAACTAATGAAAAACTGTTTTTT.

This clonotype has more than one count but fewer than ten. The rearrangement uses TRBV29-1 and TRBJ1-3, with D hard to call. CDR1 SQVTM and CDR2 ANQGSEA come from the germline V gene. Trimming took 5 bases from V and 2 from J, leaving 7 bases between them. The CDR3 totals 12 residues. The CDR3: CSVRITGNTIYF. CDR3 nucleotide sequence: TGCAGCGTTCGTATAACTGGAAACACCATATATTTT.

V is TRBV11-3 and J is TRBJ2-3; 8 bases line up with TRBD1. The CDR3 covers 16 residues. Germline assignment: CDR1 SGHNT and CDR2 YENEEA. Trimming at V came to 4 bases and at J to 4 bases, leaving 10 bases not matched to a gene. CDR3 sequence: CASSSSSYRGADTQYF. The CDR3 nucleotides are TGTGCCAGCAGCTCCTCTAGTTACAGGGGGGCAGATACGCAGTATTTT. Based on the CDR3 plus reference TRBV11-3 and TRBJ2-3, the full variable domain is EAGVVQSPRYKIIEKKQPVAFWCNPISGHNTLYWYLQNLGQGPELLIRYENEEAVDDSQLPKDRFSAERLKGVDSTLKIQPAELGDSAVYLCASSSSSYRGADTQYFGPGTRLTVL.

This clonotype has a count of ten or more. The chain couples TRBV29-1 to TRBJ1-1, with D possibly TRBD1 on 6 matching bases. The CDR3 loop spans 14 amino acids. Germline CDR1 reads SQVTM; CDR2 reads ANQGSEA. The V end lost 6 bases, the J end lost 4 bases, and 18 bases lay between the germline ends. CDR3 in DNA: TGCAGCGTCTACTCAACAGGGTTGGCCACTGAAGCTTTCTTT. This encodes CSVYSTGLATEAFF. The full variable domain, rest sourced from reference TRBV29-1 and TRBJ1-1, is SAVISQKPSRDICQRGTSLTIQCQVDSQVTMMFWYRQQPGQSLTLIATANQGSEATYESGFVIDKFPISRPNLTFSTLTVSNMSPEDSSIYLCSVYSTGLATEAFFGQGTRLTVV.

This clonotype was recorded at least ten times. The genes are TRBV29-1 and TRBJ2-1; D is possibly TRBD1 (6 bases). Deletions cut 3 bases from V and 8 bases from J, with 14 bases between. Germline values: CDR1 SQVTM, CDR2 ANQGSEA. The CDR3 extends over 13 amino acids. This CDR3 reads CSVEYTGSDEQFF. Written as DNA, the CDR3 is TGCAGCGTTGAGTATACAGGGTCCGATGAGCAGTTCTTC.

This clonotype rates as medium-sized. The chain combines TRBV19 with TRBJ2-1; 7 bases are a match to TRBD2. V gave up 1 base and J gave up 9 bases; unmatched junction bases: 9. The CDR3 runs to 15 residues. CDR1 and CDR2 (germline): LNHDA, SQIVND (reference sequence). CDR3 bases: TGTGCCAGTAGTATAGGGGGCGGGGGACTTGGTGAGCAGTTCTTC. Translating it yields CASSIGGGGLGEQFF.

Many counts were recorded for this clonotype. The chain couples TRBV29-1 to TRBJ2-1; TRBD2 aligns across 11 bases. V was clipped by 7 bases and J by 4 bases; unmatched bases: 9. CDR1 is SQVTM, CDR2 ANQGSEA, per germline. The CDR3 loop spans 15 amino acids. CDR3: CSGRTSGRQYNEQFF. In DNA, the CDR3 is TGCAGCGGTCGTACTAGCGGGAGACAATACAATGAGCAGTTCTTC.

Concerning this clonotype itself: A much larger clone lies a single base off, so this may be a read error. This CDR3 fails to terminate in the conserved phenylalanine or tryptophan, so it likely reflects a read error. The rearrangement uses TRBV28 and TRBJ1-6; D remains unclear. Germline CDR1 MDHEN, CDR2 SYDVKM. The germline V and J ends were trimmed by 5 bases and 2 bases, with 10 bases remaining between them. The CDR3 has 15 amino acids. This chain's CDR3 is CASSVWITYNSPLHL. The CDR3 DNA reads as TGTGCCAGCAGTGTCTGGATCACCTATAATTCACCCCTCCACCTT.

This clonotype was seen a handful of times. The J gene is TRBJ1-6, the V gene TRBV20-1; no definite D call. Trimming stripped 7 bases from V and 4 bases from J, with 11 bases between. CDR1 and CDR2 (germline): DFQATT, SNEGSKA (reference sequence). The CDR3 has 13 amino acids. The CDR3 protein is CSGRRGYNSPLHF. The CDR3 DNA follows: TGCAGTGGGCGGAGAGGTTATAATTCACCCCTCCACTTT.

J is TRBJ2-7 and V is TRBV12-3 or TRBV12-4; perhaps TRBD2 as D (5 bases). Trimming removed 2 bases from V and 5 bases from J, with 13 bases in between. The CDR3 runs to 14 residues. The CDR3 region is CASSLSAGRNEQYF. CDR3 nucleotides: TGTGCCAGCAGTTTATCGGCGGGCCGAAACGAGCAGTACTTC.

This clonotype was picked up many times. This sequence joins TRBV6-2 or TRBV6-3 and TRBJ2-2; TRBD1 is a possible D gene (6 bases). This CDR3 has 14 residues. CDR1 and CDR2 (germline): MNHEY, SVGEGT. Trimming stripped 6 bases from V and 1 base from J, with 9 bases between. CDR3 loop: CASRTDRNTGELFF. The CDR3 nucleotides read TGTGCCAGCAGAACGGACAGGAACACCGGGGAGCTGTTTTTT.